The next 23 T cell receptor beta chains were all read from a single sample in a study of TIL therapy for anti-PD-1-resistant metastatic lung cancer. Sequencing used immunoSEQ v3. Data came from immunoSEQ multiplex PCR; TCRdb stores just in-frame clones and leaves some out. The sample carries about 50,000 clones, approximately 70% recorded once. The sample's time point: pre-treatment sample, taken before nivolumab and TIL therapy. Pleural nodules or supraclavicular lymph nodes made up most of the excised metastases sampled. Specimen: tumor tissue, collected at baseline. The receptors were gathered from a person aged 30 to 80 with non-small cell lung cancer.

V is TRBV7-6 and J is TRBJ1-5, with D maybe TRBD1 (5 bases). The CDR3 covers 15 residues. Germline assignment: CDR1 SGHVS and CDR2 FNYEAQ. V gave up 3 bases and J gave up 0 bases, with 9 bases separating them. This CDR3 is CASSFDSHSNQPQHF. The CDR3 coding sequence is TGTGCCAGCAGCTTTGACAGTCATAGCAATCAGCCCCAGCATTTT.

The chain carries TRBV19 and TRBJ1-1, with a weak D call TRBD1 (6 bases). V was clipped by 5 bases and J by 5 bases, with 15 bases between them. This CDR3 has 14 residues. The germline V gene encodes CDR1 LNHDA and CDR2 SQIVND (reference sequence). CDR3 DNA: TGTGCCAGTAGTTTACAGGGCTGGATGACTGAAGCTTTCTTT. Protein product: CASSLQGWMTEAFF.

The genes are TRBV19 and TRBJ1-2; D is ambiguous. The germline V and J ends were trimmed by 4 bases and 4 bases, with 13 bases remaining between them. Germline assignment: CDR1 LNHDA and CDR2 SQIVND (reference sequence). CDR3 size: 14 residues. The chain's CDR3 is CASSTGAMGYGYTF. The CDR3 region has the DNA TGTGCCAGTAGTACAGGCGCCATGGGCTATGGCTACACCTTC.

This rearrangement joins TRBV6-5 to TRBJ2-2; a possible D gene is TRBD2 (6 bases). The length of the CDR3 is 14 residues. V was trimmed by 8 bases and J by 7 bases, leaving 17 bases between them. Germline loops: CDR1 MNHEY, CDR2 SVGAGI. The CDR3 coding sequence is TGTGCCAGCCGCCGGCAGGGAGGAGTCGGGGAGCTGTTTTTT. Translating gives CASRRQGGVGELFF.

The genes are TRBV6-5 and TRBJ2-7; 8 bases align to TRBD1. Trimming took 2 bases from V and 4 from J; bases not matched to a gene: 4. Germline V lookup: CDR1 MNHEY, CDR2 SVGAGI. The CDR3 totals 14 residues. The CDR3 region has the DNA TGTGCCAGCAGTTACGGGCAGGGGGCATACGAGCAGTACTTC. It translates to CASSYGQGAYEQYF.

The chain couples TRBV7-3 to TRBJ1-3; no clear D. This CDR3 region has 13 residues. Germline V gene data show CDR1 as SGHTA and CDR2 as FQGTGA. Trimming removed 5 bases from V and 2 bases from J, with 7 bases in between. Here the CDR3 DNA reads TGTGCCAGCAGCCCCCGTCCTGGAAACACCATATATTTT. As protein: CASSPRPGNTIYF.

This CDR3 reads CASSRQGGYTF. Written as DNA, the CDR3 is TGTGCCAGCAGTCGACAGGGTGGCTACACCTTC. The chain links TRBV7-9 to TRBJ1-2; TRBD1 matches 7 bases. The germline V gene encodes CDR1 SEHNR and CDR2 FQNEAQ (reference sequence). With V trimmed by 6 bases and J by 7 bases, 2 bases remained unmatched. CDR3 length: 11 residues.

Here the CDR3 reads CAWSPSGGARETQYF. The CDR3 coding sequence is TGTGCCTGGAGCCCCTCTGGGGGGGCACGTGAGACCCAGTACTTC. V usage is TRBV30 and J usage is TRBJ2-5, with D maybe TRBD2 (7 bases). This CDR3 is built from 15 residues. Germline V gene sequence: CDR1 GTSNPN, CDR2 SVGIG (reference sequence). V was trimmed by 3 bases and J by 5 bases, leaving 19 bases between them.

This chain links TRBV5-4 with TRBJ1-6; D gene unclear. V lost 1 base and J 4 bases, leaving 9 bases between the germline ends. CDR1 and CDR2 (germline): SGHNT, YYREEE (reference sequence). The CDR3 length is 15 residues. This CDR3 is CASSLSGNYNSPLHF. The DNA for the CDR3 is TGTGCCAGCAGCTTGTCCGGCAATTATAATTCACCCCTCCACTTT.

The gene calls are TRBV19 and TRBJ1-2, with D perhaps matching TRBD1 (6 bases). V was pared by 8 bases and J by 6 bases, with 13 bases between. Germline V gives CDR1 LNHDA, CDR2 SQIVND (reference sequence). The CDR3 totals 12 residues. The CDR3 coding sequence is TGTGCCAGTTTAGGGGGACATGATGGCTACACCTTC. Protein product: CASLGGHDGYTF.

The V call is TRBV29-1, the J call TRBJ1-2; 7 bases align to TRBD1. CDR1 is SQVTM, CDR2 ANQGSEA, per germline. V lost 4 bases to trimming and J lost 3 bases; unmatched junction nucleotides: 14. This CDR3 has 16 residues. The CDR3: CSVAEGGWGRDYGYTF. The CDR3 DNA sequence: TGCAGCGTTGCTGAAGGGGGCTGGGGCAGGGACTATGGCTACACCTTC. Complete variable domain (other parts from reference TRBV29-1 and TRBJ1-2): SAVISQKPSRDICQRGTSLTIQCQVDSQVTMMFWYRQQPGQSLTLIATANQGSEATYESGFVIDKFPISRPNLTFSTLTVSNMSPEDSSIYLCSVAEGGWGRDYGYTFGSGTRLTVV.

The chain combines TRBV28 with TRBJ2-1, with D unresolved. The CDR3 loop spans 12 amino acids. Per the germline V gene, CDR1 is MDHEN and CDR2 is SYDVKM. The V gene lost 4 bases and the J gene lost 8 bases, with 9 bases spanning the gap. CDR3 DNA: TGTGCCAGCAGTTCCGTTCTAGATGAGCAGTTCTTC. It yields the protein CASSSVLDEQFF. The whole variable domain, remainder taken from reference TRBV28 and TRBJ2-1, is DVKVTQSSRYLVKRTGEKVFLECVQDMDHENMFWYRQDPGLGLRLIYFSYDVKMKEKGDIPEGYSVSREKKERFSLILESASTNQTSMYLCASSSVLDEQFFGPGTRLTVL.

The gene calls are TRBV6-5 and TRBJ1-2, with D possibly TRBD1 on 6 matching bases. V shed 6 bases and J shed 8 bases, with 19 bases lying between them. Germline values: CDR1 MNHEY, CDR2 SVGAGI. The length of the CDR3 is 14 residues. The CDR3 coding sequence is TGTGCCAGCAGGGGCTCGGGGGGCAGAGGAGGCTACACCTTC. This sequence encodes CASRGSGGRGGYTF.

CDR3 in amino acids: CASSVVGGTGELFF. DNA of the CDR3: TGTGCCAGCAGCGTAGTAGGGGGCACCGGGGAGCTGTTTTTT. The V call is TRBV9, the J call TRBJ2-2; the D gene is possibly TRBD1 (6 bases). In germline, CDR1 is SGDLS, CDR2 YYNGEE. Trimming took off 0 bases at V and 4 bases at J, with 7 bases between the two ends. The CDR3 is 14 amino acids.

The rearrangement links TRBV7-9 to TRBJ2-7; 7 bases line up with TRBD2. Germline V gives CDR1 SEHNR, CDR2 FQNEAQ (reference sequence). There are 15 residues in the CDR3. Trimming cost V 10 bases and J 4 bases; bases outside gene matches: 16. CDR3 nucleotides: TGTGCCATCCGAATTCCCGAGCGGGGACCATACGAGCAGTACTTC. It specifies CAIRIPERGPYEQYF.

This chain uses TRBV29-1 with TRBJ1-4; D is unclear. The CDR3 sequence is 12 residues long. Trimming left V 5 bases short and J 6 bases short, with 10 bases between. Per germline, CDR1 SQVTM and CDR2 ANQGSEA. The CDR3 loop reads CSVLYGDEKLFF. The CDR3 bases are TGCAGCGTTCTATACGGTGATGAAAAACTGTTTTTT.

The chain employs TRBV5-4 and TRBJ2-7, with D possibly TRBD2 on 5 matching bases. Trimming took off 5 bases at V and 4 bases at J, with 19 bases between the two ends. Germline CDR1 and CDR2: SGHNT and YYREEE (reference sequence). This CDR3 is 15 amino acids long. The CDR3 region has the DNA TGTGCCAGCAGTTTCCCCGCCGGCCGGGGTTACGAGCAGTACTTC. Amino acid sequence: CASSFPAGRGYEQYF.

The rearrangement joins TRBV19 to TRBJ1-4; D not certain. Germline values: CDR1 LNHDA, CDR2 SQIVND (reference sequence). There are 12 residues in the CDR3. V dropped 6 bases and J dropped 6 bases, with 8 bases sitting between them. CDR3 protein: CASSFVYEKLFF. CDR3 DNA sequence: TGTGCCAGTAGCTTTGTCTATGAAAAACTGTTTTTT.

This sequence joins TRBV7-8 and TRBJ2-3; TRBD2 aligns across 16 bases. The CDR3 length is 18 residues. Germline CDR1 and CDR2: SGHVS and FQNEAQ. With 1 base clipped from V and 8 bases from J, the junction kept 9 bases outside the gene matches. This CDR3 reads CASSLVLGLAGGPSTQYF. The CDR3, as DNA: TGTGCCAGCAGCTTAGTGCTGGGACTAGCGGGAGGGCCAAGTACGCAGTATTTT.

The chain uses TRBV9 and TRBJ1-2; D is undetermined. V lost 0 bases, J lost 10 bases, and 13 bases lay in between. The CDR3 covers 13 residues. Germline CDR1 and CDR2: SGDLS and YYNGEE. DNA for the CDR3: TGTGCCAGCAGCGTAGAGGGTGTGGGCCACTACACCTTC. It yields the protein CASSVEGVGHYTF.

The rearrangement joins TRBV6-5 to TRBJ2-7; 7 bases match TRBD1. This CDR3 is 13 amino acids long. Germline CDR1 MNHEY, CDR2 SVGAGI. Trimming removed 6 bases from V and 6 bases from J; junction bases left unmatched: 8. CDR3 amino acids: CASSYRGLFEQYF. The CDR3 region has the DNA TGTGCCAGCAGCTACAGGGGATTGTTCGAGCAGTACTTC.

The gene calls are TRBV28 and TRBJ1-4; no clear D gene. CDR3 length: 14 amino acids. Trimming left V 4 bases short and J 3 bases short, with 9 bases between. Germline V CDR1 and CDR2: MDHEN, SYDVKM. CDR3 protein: CASSSSGANEKLFF. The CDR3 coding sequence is TGTGCCAGCAGTTCAAGCGGGGCTAATGAAAAACTGTTTTTT.

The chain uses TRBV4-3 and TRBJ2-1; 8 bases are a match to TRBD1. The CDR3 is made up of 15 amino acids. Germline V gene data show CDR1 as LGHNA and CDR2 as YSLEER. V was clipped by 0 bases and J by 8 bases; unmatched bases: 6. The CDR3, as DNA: TGCGCCAGCAGCCAAGATAGGACAGGGCAGGATGAGCAGTTCTTC. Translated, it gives CASSQDRTGQDEQFF.